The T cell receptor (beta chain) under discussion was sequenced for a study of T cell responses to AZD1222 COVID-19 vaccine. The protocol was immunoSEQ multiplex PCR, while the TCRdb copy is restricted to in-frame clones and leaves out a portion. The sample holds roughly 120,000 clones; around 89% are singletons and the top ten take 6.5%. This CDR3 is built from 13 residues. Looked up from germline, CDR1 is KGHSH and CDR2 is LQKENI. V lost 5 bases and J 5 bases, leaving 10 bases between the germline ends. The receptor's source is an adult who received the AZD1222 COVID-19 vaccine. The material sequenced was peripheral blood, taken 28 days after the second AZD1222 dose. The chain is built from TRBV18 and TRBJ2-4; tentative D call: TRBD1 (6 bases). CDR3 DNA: TGTGCCAGCTCATCAGGACAGCAAAACATTCAGTACTTC. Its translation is CASSSGQQNIQYF.